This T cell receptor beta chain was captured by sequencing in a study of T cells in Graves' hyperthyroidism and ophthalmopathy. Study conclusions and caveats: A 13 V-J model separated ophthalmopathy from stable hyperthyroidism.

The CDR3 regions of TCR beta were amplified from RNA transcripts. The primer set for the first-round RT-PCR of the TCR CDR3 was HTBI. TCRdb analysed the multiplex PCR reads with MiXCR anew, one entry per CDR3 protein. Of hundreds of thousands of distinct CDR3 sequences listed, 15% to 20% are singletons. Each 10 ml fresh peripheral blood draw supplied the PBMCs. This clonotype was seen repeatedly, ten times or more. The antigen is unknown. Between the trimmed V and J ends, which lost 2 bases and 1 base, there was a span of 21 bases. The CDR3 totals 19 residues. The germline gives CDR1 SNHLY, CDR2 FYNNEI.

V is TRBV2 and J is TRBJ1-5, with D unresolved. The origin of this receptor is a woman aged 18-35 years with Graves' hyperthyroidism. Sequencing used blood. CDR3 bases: TGTGCCAGCAGTGAACGGGGAACAGCTTACGGTCCGAGCAATCAGCCCCAGCATTTT. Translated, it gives CASSERGTAYGPSNQPQHF.